This TCR beta chain was found in a study of shared clonotypes between healthy human individuals. Several immunoSEQ plates held equal portions of the genomic DNA taken from each subset. Libraries were prepared by immunoSEQ multiplex PCR; TCRdb keeps only in-frame clonotypes and omits some of them. The data contain about 2 million clones, about 95% of them singletons. Per the germline V gene, CDR1 is PRHDT and CDR2 is FYEKMQ (reference sequence). Between the trimmed V and J ends, which lost 7 bases and 2 bases, there was a span of 11 bases. The CDR3 is 14 residues long. CD45RO-negative CD8 cells positively selected for CCR7 made up the naive population, which excluded terminally differentiated effector memory CD45RA+ cells.

The source is a man younger than 30 in good health. The J gene is TRBJ1-4, the V gene TRBV13; D gene ambiguous. The sample taken for sequencing was naive CD8+ T cells sorted from blood. CDR3 sequence: CASKGRVTNEKLFF. The CDR3, as DNA: TGTGCCAGCAAAGGGAGGGTCACTAATGAAAAACTGTTTTTT.